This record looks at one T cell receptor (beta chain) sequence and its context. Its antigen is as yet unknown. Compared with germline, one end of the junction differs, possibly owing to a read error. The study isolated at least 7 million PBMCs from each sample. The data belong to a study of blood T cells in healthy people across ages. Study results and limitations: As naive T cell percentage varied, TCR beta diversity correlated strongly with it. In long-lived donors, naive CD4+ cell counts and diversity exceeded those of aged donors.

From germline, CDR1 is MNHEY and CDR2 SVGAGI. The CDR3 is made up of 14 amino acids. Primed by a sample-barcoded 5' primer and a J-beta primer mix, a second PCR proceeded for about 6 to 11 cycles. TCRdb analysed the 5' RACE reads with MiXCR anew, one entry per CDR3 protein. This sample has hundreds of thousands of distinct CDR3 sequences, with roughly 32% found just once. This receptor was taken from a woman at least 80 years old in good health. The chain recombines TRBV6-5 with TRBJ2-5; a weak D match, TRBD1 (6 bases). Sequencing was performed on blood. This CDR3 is CASRYSRGLKTQYF. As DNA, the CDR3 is TGTGCCAGCAGGTACTCGAGGGGGTTGAAGACCCAGTACTTC.